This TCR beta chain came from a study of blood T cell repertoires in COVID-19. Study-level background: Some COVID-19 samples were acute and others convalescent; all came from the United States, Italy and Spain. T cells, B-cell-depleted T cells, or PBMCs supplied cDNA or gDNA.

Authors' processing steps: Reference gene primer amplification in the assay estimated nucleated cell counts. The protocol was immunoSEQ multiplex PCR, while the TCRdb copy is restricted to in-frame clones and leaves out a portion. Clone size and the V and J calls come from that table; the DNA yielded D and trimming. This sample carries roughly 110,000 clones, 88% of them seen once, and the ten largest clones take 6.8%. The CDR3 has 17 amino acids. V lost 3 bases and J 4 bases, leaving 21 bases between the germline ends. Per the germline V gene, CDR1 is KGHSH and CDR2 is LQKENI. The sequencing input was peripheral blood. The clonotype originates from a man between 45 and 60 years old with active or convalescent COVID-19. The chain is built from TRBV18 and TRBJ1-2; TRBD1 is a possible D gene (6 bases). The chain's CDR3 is CASSPDTLQGRSYGYTF. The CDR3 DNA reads TGTGCCAGCTCACCTGATACATTACAGGGCAGGAGCTATGGCTACACCTTC.